What follows are 30 T cell receptor beta chains derived from one specimen sequenced in a study of early T cells in non-severe SARS-CoV-2 infection. Using its own MiXCR run on the 5' RACE reads, TCRdb lists one record per CDR3 protein. There are about 61,000 distinct CDR3 sequences in the sample; 10% to 11% occur only once, and 1.5% to 2% lies in the top ten. The specimen was whole blood. These receptors all come from an adult who was a healthcare worker with PCR-confirmed SARS-CoV-2 infection or an uninfected control (not recorded which).

This clonotype came up a few times. This rearrangement joins TRBV5-5 to TRBJ1-2; D gene ambiguous. Between the trimmed V and J ends, which lost 0 bases and 0 bases, there was a span of 6 bases. The CDR3 spans 14 residues. Germline loops: CDR1 SGHKS, CDR2 YYEKEE (reference sequence). As DNA, the CDR3 is TGTGCCAGCAGCTTGGACAGCCCTAACTATGGCTACACCTTC. Amino acid sequence: CASSLDSPNYGYTF. The whole variable domain, filled in from reference TRBV5-5 and TRBJ1-2, reads DAGVTQSPTHLIKTRGQQVTLRCSPISGHKSVSWYQQVLGQGPQFIFQYYEKEERGRGNFPDRFSARQFPNYSSELNVNALLLGDSALYLCASSLDSPNYGYTFGSGTRLTVV.

The gene calls are TRBV3-1 and TRBJ2-3; D is uncertain. The V and J ends lost 3 bases and 5 bases respectively, with 6 bases between them. Looked up from germline, CDR1 is LGHDT and CDR2 is YNNKEL (reference sequence). This CDR3 has 12 amino acids. The DNA of the CDR3 is TGTGCCAGCAGCCACACCCTAGATACGCAGTATTTT. This gives the protein CASSHTLDTQYF.

Many counts were recorded for this clonotype. V gene TRBV5-1 combines with J gene TRBJ2-3; D possibly corresponds to TRBD1 (6 bases). Germline loops: CDR1 SGHRS, CDR2 YFSETQ. The CDR3 spans 16 residues. V was pared by 4 bases and J by 0 bases, with 15 bases between. This CDR3 is CASSRRTVTSTDTQYF. CDR3 sequence (DNA): TGCGCCAGCAGCCGCCGGACAGTGACTAGCACAGATACGCAGTATTTT.

This clonotype appeared many times. The J gene is TRBJ2-7, the V gene TRBV12-5; 9 bases agree with TRBD2. The germline V gene encodes CDR1 LGHNT and CDR2 FRNRAP. J was trimmed by 1 base and V by 1 base; bases with no gene match: 14. This CDR3 spans 19 amino acids. Here the CDR3 reads CASGLAITTGLAPSYEQYF. DNA of the CDR3: TGTGCTAGTGGTTTGGCTATAACTACGGGACTAGCACCTTCCTACGAGCAGTACTTC.

The genes are TRBV12-3 or TRBV12-4 and TRBJ2-7; D is unresolved. V was cut by 5 bases and J by 0 bases, with 2 bases left in between. The CDR3 is 11 residues long. DNA for the CDR3: TGTGCCAGCAGTACCTCCTACGAGCAGTACTTC. Its translation is CASSTSYEQYF.

This clonotype was observed many times. This chain uses TRBV10-3 with TRBJ2-5; D may correspond to TRBD1 or TRBD2 (5 bases each). The CDR3 is 13 residues long. Germline values: CDR1 ENHRY, CDR2 SYGVKD. V lost 7 bases to trimming and J lost 1 base, with 10 bases between them. DNA of the CDR3: TGTGCCATCATGGGGGAGACCCAAGAGACCCAGTACTTC. Protein: CAIMGETQETQYF.

This clonotype was recorded many times. The V gene is TRBV10-3, the J gene TRBJ2-1; TRBD2 matches 9 bases. V was clipped by 2 bases and J by 7 bases; unmatched bases: 9. This CDR3 is built from 16 residues. Germline-derived CDR1 and CDR2 are ENHRY and SYGVKD. The DNA for the CDR3 is TGTGCCATCAGTGAGCAGGAGCGGGGGGTGGGTAATGAGCAGTTCTTC. It is translated as CAISEQERGVGNEQFF.

This clonotype was found many times. The J gene is TRBJ2-1, the V gene TRBV4-2; 8 nucleotides match TRBD1. J lost 8 bases, V lost 5 bases, and 8 bases had no gene match. The CDR3 is made up of 14 amino acids. Germline-derived CDR1 and CDR2 are LGHNA and YNFKEQ. Here the CDR3 DNA reads TGTGCCAGCAGCAGGACAGGGCAATGGGATGAGCAGTTCTTC. The encoded protein is CASSRTGQWDEQFF.

The V call is TRBV20-1, the J call TRBJ2-5; D unresolved. Trimming left V 7 bases short and J 5 bases short, with 11 bases between. The germline gives CDR1 DFQATT, CDR2 SNEGSKA (reference sequence). This CDR3 has 11 amino acids. DNA of the CDR3: TGCAGTGGGCACCATGGGGAGACCCAGTACTTC. This encodes CSGHHGETQYF.

The table lists this clonotype with many counts. The J gene is TRBJ2-1, the V gene TRBV4-3; 7 bases fit TRBD2. This CDR3 spans 16 amino acids. V trimming: 1 base; J trimming: 9 bases; junction bases outside the gene matches: 12. From germline, CDR1 is LGHNA and CDR2 YSLEER. The CDR3 loop reads CASSQVPSGPPVEQFF. DNA of the CDR3: TGCGCCAGCAGCCAAGTCCCTAGCGGCCCCCCCGTTGAGCAGTTCTTC.

This clonotype was detected once. This chain uses TRBV5-1 with TRBJ2-1; 8 nucleotides match TRBD2. The V gene's germline CDR1 is SGHRS and CDR2 YFSETQ. Trimming removed 5 bases from V and 5 bases from J; junction bases left unmatched: 6. The CDR3 runs 14 residues. The chain's CDR3 is CASRRGGGNNEQFF. In DNA, the CDR3 is TGCGCCAGCAGAAGAGGCGGGGGGAACAATGAGCAGTTCTTC.

The rearrangement links TRBV3-1 to TRBJ2-5; no clear D gene. The CDR3 length is 16 residues. V lost 2 bases, J lost 2 bases, and 15 bases lay in between. Germline V gene data show CDR1 as LGHDT and CDR2 as YNNKEL (reference sequence). The CDR3 DNA is TGTGCCAGCAGCCAAATGGGTAGAGCGAGACAAGAGACCCAGTACTTC. Translated: CASSQMGRARQETQYF.

This clonotype was recorded many times. This rearrangement joins TRBV12-3 or TRBV12-4 to TRBJ1-1, with 8 bases matching TRBD1. CDR3 length: 15 amino acids. V was pared by 8 bases and J by 5 bases, with 13 bases of the junction left unmatched. CDR3 residues: CASSADRARGTEAFF. Here the CDR3 DNA reads TGTGCCAGCTCTGCGGACAGGGCGAGGGGGACTGAAGCTTTCTTT.

V usage is TRBV4-1 and J usage is TRBJ2-7; 10 nucleotides line up with TRBD1. The CDR3 spans 15 residues. Per the germline V gene, CDR1 is MGHRA and CDR2 is YSYEKL. Trimming removed 2 bases from V and 5 bases from J; junction bases left unmatched: 6. The CDR3 reads CASSQHGQGVDEQYF. Here the CDR3 DNA reads TGCGCCAGCAGCCAACACGGACAGGGGGTCGACGAGCAGTACTTC.

This clonotype was observed at least ten times. The chain has TRBV7-9 and TRBJ1-2; TRBD1 might be the D (5 bases). From germline, CDR1 is SEHNR and CDR2 FQNEAQ (reference sequence). The CDR3 has 13 residues. The V and J ends lost 1 base and 8 bases respectively, with 11 bases between them. The CDR3 is CASSLEGPGGYTF. CDR3 DNA: TGTGCCAGCAGCTTAGAGGGACCTGGCGGCTACACCTTC.

Many counts were recorded for this clonotype. This rearrangement joins TRBV12-3 or TRBV12-4 to TRBJ1-4; 8 bases agree with TRBD1. The CDR3 runs to 15 residues. The ends lost 3 bases at V and 5 bases at J; junction bases unmatched: 5. The CDR3 loop is CASSLGQGANEKLFF. CDR3 in DNA: TGTGCCAGCAGTTTGGGGCAGGGGGCGAATGAAAAACTGTTTTTT.

This clonotype has a count of ten or more. The genes are TRBV6-5 and TRBJ1-5; 8 positions match TRBD1. The CDR3 is 12 residues long. Losses at the gene ends were 7 bases for V and 6 bases for J; bases not matched to a gene: 2. Germline CDR1 is MNHEY and CDR2 is SVGAGI. The CDR3 DNA follows: TGTGCCAGCACCACAGGGGGTCAGCCCCAGCATTTT. The encoded protein is CASTTGGQPQHF.

This clonotype has a count of ten or more. This rearrangement joins TRBV11-2 to TRBJ2-4; a possible D gene is TRBD1 (5 bases). This CDR3 is 14 amino acids long. The V gene lost 6 bases and the J gene lost 0 bases, with 9 bases spanning the gap. Germline assignment: CDR1 SGHAT and CDR2 FQNNGV. CDR3 bases: TGTGCCAGCAGTAGGGGCATAGCCAAAAACATTCAGTACTTC. It codes for CASSRGIAKNIQYF.

The chain combines TRBV3-1 with TRBJ2-7; TRBD2 matches at 8 bases. With V trimmed by 5 bases and J by 0 bases, 6 bases remained unmatched. There are 15 residues in the CDR3. Germline values: CDR1 LGHDT, CDR2 YNNKEL (reference sequence). In DNA form, the CDR3 reads TGTGCCAGCAGCACCTCTAGCGGGCTCTCCTACGAGCAGTACTTC. Amino acid sequence: CASSTSSGLSYEQYF.

In this sample, this clonotype turned up a few times. The chain uses TRBV10-3 and TRBJ1-2; 7 bases fit TRBD1. The CDR3 has 13 residues. Trimming removed 6 bases from V and 4 bases from J; junction bases left unmatched: 5. The germline V gene encodes CDR1 ENHRY and CDR2 SYGVKD. CDR3 sequence (DNA): TGTGCCATCAGCGGCACAGGGGCCTATGGCTACACCTTC. It codes for CAISGTGAYGYTF.

This sequence joins TRBV2 and TRBJ2-1, with D unclear. In germline, CDR1 is SNHLY, CDR2 FYNNEI. The CDR3 sequence is 10 residues long. V shed 6 bases and J shed 8 bases, with 5 bases lying between them. The CDR3 spells CASRGYEQFF. CDR3 DNA sequence: TGTGCCAGCAGGGGCTATGAGCAGTTCTTC.

The sample holds many counts of this clonotype. As DNA, the CDR3 is TGTGCCAGCAGCTTAAATCTCCAGGGCCCCTCACTCACGAACACTGAAGCTTTCTTT. The encoded protein is CASSLNLQGPSLTNTEAFF. The V gene is TRBV7-6, the J gene TRBJ1-1; weak D call: TRBD1 (5 bases). Trimming shortened V by 2 bases and J by 1 base, and 23 bases separated the two germline ends. The CDR3 loop spans 19 amino acids. Per the germline V gene, CDR1 is SGHVS and CDR2 is FNYEAQ.

The V and J genes are TRBV7-2 and TRBJ2-3, with D unclear. The CDR3 is made up of 14 amino acids. Germline values: CDR1 SGHTA, CDR2 FQGNSA. The ends were cut back, 1 base at V and 5 bases at J, with 10 bases in the middle. CDR3 DNA: TGTGCCAGCAGCTTAGAAGGGCCGGGAGATACGCAGTATTTT. This codes for CASSLEGPGDTQYF.

This clonotype was observed at least ten times. The chain combines TRBV5-4 with TRBJ1-2, with a tentative D call TRBD1 (6 bases). Germline V lookup: CDR1 SGHNT, CDR2 YYREEE (reference sequence). This CDR3 is built from 14 residues. V dropped 2 bases and J dropped 4 bases, with 12 bases sitting between them. CDR3 residues: CASSLQGGGYGYTF. The CDR3 region has the DNA TGTGCCAGCAGCTTACAGGGAGGCGGCTATGGCTACACCTTC.

This clonotype was recorded at least ten times. The chain couples TRBV12-3 or TRBV12-4 to TRBJ2-3; D unresolved. The CDR3 has 15 amino acids. Trimming took off 3 bases at V and 0 bases at J, with 10 bases between the two ends. The CDR3 DNA reads TGTGCCAGCAGTTTTGCGCGGCCTAGCACAGATACGCAGTATTTT. This gives the protein CASSFARPSTDTQYF.

This clonotype was seen many times. The gene calls are TRBV20-1 and TRBJ2-1, with D possibly being TRBD2 (5 bases). Germline assignment: CDR1 DFQATT and CDR2 SNEGSKA (reference sequence). This CDR3 spans 13 amino acids. The ends were cut back, 4 bases at V and 4 bases at J, with 11 bases in the middle. The CDR3 spells CSATEGVYNEQFF. For the CDR3, the DNA is TGCAGTGCTACTGAGGGAGTTTACAATGAGCAGTTCTTC.

This clonotype has more than one count but fewer than ten. The rearrangement joins TRBV12-5 to TRBJ2-7, with D possibly being TRBD1 (6 bases). CDR1 is LGHNT, CDR2 FRNRAP, per germline. Deletions cut 1 base from V and 5 bases from J, with 12 bases between. The CDR3 runs 14 residues. The CDR3 nucleotides read TGTGCTAGTGGTTTGGACAGGGTAGGGGACGAGCAGTACTTC. Translation: CASGLDRVGDEQYF.

This clonotype showed up many times. The rearrangement joins TRBV20-1 to TRBJ1-5; D not certain. V lost 1 base and J 0 bases, leaving 10 bases between the germline ends. Germline lookup yields CDR1 DFQATT and CDR2 SNEGSKA (reference sequence). The CDR3 consists of 15 residues. CDR3 in amino acids: CSARGSGNSNQPQHF. The CDR3 nucleotides are TGCAGTGCTAGAGGTTCGGGAAATAGCAATCAGCCCCAGCATTTT.

The V call is TRBV20-1, the J call TRBJ2-4; D tentatively fits TRBD1 or TRBD2 (5 bases each). V was clipped by 0 bases and J by 5 bases, with 11 bases between them. The CDR3 runs to 14 residues. From germline, CDR1 is DFQATT and CDR2 SNEGSKA (reference sequence). The DNA for the CDR3 is TGCAGTGCTAGAGAGGGGGTCGCGGAAAACATTCAGTACTTC. Translating gives CSAREGVAENIQYF.

J is TRBJ2-7 and V is TRBV6-5; 7 bases agree with TRBD1. CDR1 MNHEY and CDR2 SVGAGI come from the germline V gene. V trimming: 9 bases; J trimming: 0 bases; junction bases outside the gene matches: 5. This CDR3 has 13 residues. The CDR3 loop reads CASYGQDSYEQYF. In DNA form, the CDR3 reads TGTGCCAGTTACGGACAGGACTCCTACGAGCAGTACTTC.